These T cell receptor beta chains were read from a single sample in a study of beta chain features in type 1 diabetes. Measured with immunoSEQ multiplex PCR; TCRdb has only the in-frame clones, and not every one. The repertoire consists of 15,000 or so clones, with around three fifths occurring once and the leading ten covering 0.57%. The sequencing input was stem cell memory CD4+ T cells from blood. These receptors were obtained from a young woman with type 1 diabetes. CDR3s include the opening cysteine and the closing phenylalanine or tryptophan. The size of a clone is reported for some rows only, either as once, few or many, or as a class for expanded clones.

>TRBJ2-1|TRBV9|.
CASSVRTSGSYNEQFF
>TRBJ2-7|TRBV30|once
CAWTNGGTYEQYF
>TRBJ2-7|TRBV21-1|.
CASRTSGAYEQYF
>TRBJ2-7|TRBV28|.
CASTSPGTDVEQYF
>TRBJ2-3|TRBV18|.
CASSPWETQYF
>TRBJ2-7|TRBV29-1|few
CSVFTGIHEQYF
>TRBJ2-5|TRBV19|.
CASGQQGRGETQYF
>TRBJ2-1|TRBV18|.
CASSPRPGGDNEQFF
>TRBJ1-4|TRBV5-1|.
CASSLAPGSEEKLFF
>TRBJ2-1|TRBV7-9|.
CASSPRTSVLNEQFF
>TRBJ1-1|TRBV19|.
CASSSRDSRNTEAFF
>TRBJ1-3|TRBV7-2|once
CASSLGQASSGNTIYF
>TRBJ2-5|TRBV2|.
CASTLTSETQYF
>TRBJ2-1|TRBV7-2|.
CASSRRLAGAFYNEQFF
>TRBJ1-6|TRBV14|.
CASSRENLNSPLHF
>TRBJ1-5|TRBV28|.
CASKARYDQPQHF
>TRBJ1-3|TRBV6-5|.
CASSDSFSGNTIYF
>TRBJ2-7|TRBV19|once
CASSQIAGENEQYF
>TRBJ2-7|TRBV5-6|once
CASSARASGEYEQYF
>TRBJ2-5|TRBV19|.
CASSINGEETQYF
>TRBJ2-7|TRBV7-2|.
CASSPGTGGFYEQYF
>TRBJ2-1|TRBV18|.
CASSPSWTGNGQFF
>TRBJ2-7|TRBV4-3|.
CASSQDRAYEQYF
>TRBJ1-3|TRBV18|.
CASSLGQGAGNTIYF
>TRBJ2-5|TRBV6-5|.
CASTSHEGWETQYF
>TRBJ2-6|TRBV7-2|.
CASSQPGLATPGANVLTF
>TRBJ2-3|TRBV25-1|.
CASSIPSTDTQYF
>TRBJ1-5|TRBV7-9|.
CASSLGQSNQPQHF
>TRBJ1-6|TRBV11-2|.
CASSGGQGYSYNSPLHF
>TRBJ2-7|TRBV21-1|.
CASPPGQSYEQYF
>TRBJ1-4|TRBV7-2|.
CASSLMLRGGEKLFF
>TRBJ2-6|TRBV4-3|few
CASSQEGQGVSGANVLTF
>TRBJ2-2|TRBV7-2|.
CASSPQGGTGELFF
>TRBJ2-6|TRBV5-8|.
CASSLRRAPGANVLTF
>TRBJ1-6|TRBV5-4|.
CASSRPGTEGSPLHF
>TRBJ2-6|TRBV10-3|few
CASHDRAGANVLTF
>TRBJ2-1|TRBV18|.
CASSGTSGMYNEQFF
>TRBJ1-1|TRBV29-1|.
CSVGTGGLTEAFF
>TRBJ2-3|TRBV7-3|once
CASSSPGGDTQYF
>TRBJ2-5|TRBV28|.
CASSLYPLFQETQYF
>TRBJ2-3|TRBV4-1|few
CASSQLTSGYTDTQYF
>TRBJ2-1|TRBV4-3|.
CASSQGGTSGRNEQFF
>TRBJ1-5|TRBV19|.
CASSIPGNSNQPQHF
>TRBJ2-1|TRBV11-3|.
CASSLDPGQEQFF
>TRBJ2-7|TRBV10-3|.
CAITSGTGVYEQYF
>TRBJ2-1|TRBV19|few
CASSAFGGGGGLSYNEQFF
>TRBJ2-2|TRBV10-3|.
CAIRTAGGTNTGELFF
>TRBJ2-5|TRBV18|.
CASSPLREGETQYF
>TRBJ1-1|TRBV5-4|.
CASSLVSSHRWSEAFF
>TRBJ1-5|TRBV28|.
CASSRGQGAGQPQHF
>TRBJ2-3|TRBV27|.
CASSGTSGTDTQYF
>TRBJ2-5|TRBV19|.
CATRLAGGQETQYF
>TRBJ2-1|TRBV7-7|few
CASSSSRTSGSDNEQFF